This T cell receptor (beta chain) was profiled in a study of T-cell reconstitution after alpha-beta-depleted transplantation in children. Using unique molecular identifiers, the investigators prepared the TCRbeta library. MiXCR was run by TCRdb on the PCR reads, yielding one entry per CDR3 protein. The data contain almost 250,000 distinct CDR3 sequences, about 25% of them singletons. This CDR3 spans 15 amino acids. Germline assignment: CDR1 SQVTM and CDR2 ANQGSEA. With V trimmed by 8 bases and J by 4 bases, 16 bases remained unmatched. There are many counts of this clonotype. Antigen specificity is unknown. Whole-study results and caveats: Several hundred expanded graft clones reportedly were the source of alpha-beta T cells about two months after transplant. Recipient T cells and thymic progenitors that survived were the source of the high TCRbeta diversity seen at day 60 in some patients. T-cell counts and diversity were attributed mostly to newly produced T cells one year after transplant.

Sample: PBMCs, taken before TCRalphabeta/CD19-depleted stem cell transplant. J is TRBJ1-2 and V is TRBV29-1, with 7 bases matching TRBD1. This sequence originates from a girl aged 2 to 10 with Fanconi anemia, due to receive a stem cell transplant. The CDR3 sequence: CSTLEQGRPLYGYTF. The DNA of the CDR3 is TGCAGCACCTTAGAACAGGGGAGGCCTCTCTATGGCTACACCTTC.